These 17 T cell receptor beta chains originate from one sample sequenced in a study of early stage breast cancer tumors. The assay was immunoSEQ multiplex PCR, and TCRdb's table has in-frame clones only and misses some. The top ten clones hold roughly 4.7% of a sample with about 69,000 clones, approximately 80% of them seen once. The sample taken for sequencing was blood. The receptors derive from a person aged 35 to 50 with breast cancer.

The chain has TRBV5-1 and TRBJ2-3, with D tentatively TRBD1 or TRBD2 (5 bases each). V lost 0 bases, J lost 6 bases, and 17 bases lay in between. The CDR3 loop spans 16 amino acids. Germline V gives CDR1 SGHRS, CDR2 YFSETQ. CDR3 in amino acids: CASSLGEGSAQDTQYF. CDR3 nucleotide sequence: TGCGCCAGCAGCTTGGGAGAGGGGAGTGCACAGGATACGCAGTATTTT. Using reference TRBV5-1 and TRBJ2-3 for the parts outside the CDR3, the full variable domain is KAGVTQTPRYLIKTRGQQVTLSCSPISGHRSVSWYQQTPGQGLQFLFEYFSETQRNKGNFPGRFSGRQFSNSRSEMNVSTLELGDSALYLCASSLGEGSAQDTQYFGPGTRLTVL.

The chain employs TRBV7-6 and TRBJ2-3, with D hard to call. This CDR3 contains 15 residues. Germline V gene data show CDR1 as SGHVS and CDR2 as FNYEAQ. Trimming shortened V by 3 bases and J by 3 bases, and 13 bases separated the two germline ends. The CDR3 reads CASSFRPRVTDTQYF. The CDR3 DNA sequence: TGTGCCAGCAGCTTTCGTCCTAGAGTGACAGATACGCAGTATTTT.

The chain links TRBV30 to TRBJ2-1; 9 nucleotides match TRBD1. Germline CDR1 is GTSNPN and CDR2 is SVGIG (reference sequence). V shed 5 bases and J 1 base; nucleotides not matched to a gene: 9. The CDR3 has 16 amino acids. The CDR3 loop is CAWAPQGAVSYNEQFF. CDR3 sequence (DNA): TGTGCCTGGGCCCCACAGGGGGCTGTTTCCTACAATGAGCAGTTCTTC.

The V and J genes are TRBV7-9 and TRBJ1-6, with 9 bases matching TRBD1. Per germline, CDR1 SEHNR and CDR2 FQNEAQ (reference sequence). The CDR3 has 15 residues. V trimming: 1 base; J trimming: 6 bases; junction bases outside the gene matches: 1. The CDR3 bases are TGTGCCAGCAGCTTAGAGGACAGGGGTAATTCACCCCTCCACTTT. Its protein product is CASSLEDRGNSPLHF.

This clone showed up just a few times. This chain connects TRBV28 to TRBJ1-3; D might be TRBD1 (6 bases). The germline CDR1 and CDR2 sequences are MDHEN and SYDVKM. V was trimmed by 5 bases and J by 3 bases, leaving 14 bases between them. The CDR3 extends over 15 amino acids. The CDR3 DNA is TGTGCCAGCAGTATACAGGGCCGGGGTGGAAACACCATATATTTT. Residues: CASSIQGRGGNTIYF.

The J gene is TRBJ1-1, the V gene TRBV28, with D hard to call. Germline lookup yields CDR1 MDHEN and CDR2 SYDVKM. This CDR3 is 11 amino acids long. Trimming shortened V by 4 bases and J by 5 bases, and 5 bases separated the two germline ends. CDR3: CASSSWTEAFF. CDR3 nucleotide sequence: TGTGCCAGCAGTTCGTGGACTGAAGCTTTCTTT.

The chain recombines TRBV9 with TRBJ1-2; D not resolved. Germline CDR1 and CDR2: SGDLS and YYNGEE. Trimming left V 3 bases short and J 10 bases short, with 7 bases between. This CDR3 is 10 amino acids long. The DNA for the CDR3 is TGTGCCAGCAGCGGAATCGACTACACCTTC. Translation: CASSGIDYTF.

This clone was picked up a small number of times. CDR3 region: CASSITFDREDGYTF. The CDR3 bases are TGTGCCAGTAGTATCACTTTTGACAGGGAAGATGGCTACACCTTC. V usage is TRBV19 and J usage is TRBJ1-2, with 7 bases aligning to TRBD1. CDR3 length: 15 residues. Germline CDR1 and CDR2: LNHDA and SQIVND (reference sequence). Losses at the gene ends were 3 bases for V and 6 bases for J; bases not matched to a gene: 10.

This clone was counted a few times. The chain has TRBV7-9 and TRBJ1-2; D might be TRBD1 (5 bases). With 2 bases removed from V and 6 bases from J, the gap between germline ends came to 16 bases. CDR3 length: 15 residues. Germline lookup yields CDR1 SEHNR and CDR2 FQNEAQ (reference sequence). The DNA of the CDR3 is TGTGCCAGCAGCTTAAGGTCTCCGACAGCCGATGGCTACACCTTC. This gives the protein CASSLRSPTADGYTF. The full variable domain, with the rest looked up from reference TRBV7-9 and TRBJ1-2, is DTGVSQNPRHKITKRGQNVTFRCDPISEHNRLYWYRQTLGQGPEFLTYFQNEAQLEKSRLLSDRFSAERPKGSFSTLEIQRTEQGDSAMYLCASSLRSPTADGYTFGSGTRLTVV.

This clone was counted a few times. The V gene is TRBV19, the J gene TRBJ2-7; 8 bases align to TRBD2. V lost 3 bases, J lost 6 bases, and 7 bases stayed unmatched. The CDR3 is 14 amino acids. Per the germline V gene, CDR1 is LNHDA and CDR2 is SQIVND (reference sequence). The CDR3 reads CASSMSGGEGEQYF. DNA for the CDR3: TGTGCCAGTAGTATGTCGGGAGGGGAAGGCGAGCAGTACTTC.

The chain has TRBV4-1 and TRBJ1-5; D unclear. Germline lookup yields CDR1 MGHRA and CDR2 YSYEKL. Deletions cut 0 bases from V and 0 bases from J, with 0 bases between. The CDR3 sequence is 13 residues long. The CDR3 is CASSQDSNQPQHF. The CDR3 DNA reads TGCGCCAGCAGCCAAGATAGCAATCAGCCCCAGCATTTT.

In its sample, this clone was seen a few times. The chain is built from TRBV2 and TRBJ1-5; D unclear. The V and J ends lost 10 bases and 5 bases respectively, with 15 bases between them. The CDR3 totals 13 residues. Germline V gene sequence: CDR1 SNHLY, CDR2 FYNNEI. As DNA, the CDR3 is TGTGCCACAGCAAGTAAACCGGATCAGCCCCAGCATTTT. Translation gives CATASKPDQPQHF.

V usage is TRBV19 and J usage is TRBJ1-2; tentatively, D is TRBD1 (6 bases). This CDR3 is 14 amino acids long. Trimming stripped 4 bases from V and 1 base from J, with 10 bases between. Germline loops: CDR1 LNHDA, CDR2 SQIVND (reference sequence). CDR3 sequence: CASSSRTVNYGYTF. CDR3 coding DNA: TGTGCCAGTAGTAGTCGGACAGTTAACTATGGCTACACCTTC.

The rearrangement joins TRBV29-1 to TRBJ1-4; TRBD1 matches 9 bases. The CDR3 has 15 residues. The germline V gene encodes CDR1 SQVTM and CDR2 ANQGSEA. V was clipped by 0 bases and J by 7 bases; unmatched bases: 6. CDR3 sequence reads: CSVEEVDRGSEKLFF. In nucleotides, the CDR3 is TGCAGCGTTGAAGAGGTGGACAGGGGAAGTGAAAAACTGTTTTTT.

The gene calls are TRBV5-6 and TRBJ2-2; possible D gene TRBD2, 5 bases. The CDR3 loop spans 14 amino acids. Germline assignment: CDR1 SGHDT and CDR2 YYEEEE. Trimming took off 0 bases at V and 7 bases at J, with 10 bases between the two ends. The CDR3 bases are TGTGCCAGCAGCTTGGGACTAATGGGCGGGGAGCTGTTTTTT. This sequence encodes CASSLGLMGGELFF.

CDR3 sequence (DNA): TGTGCCACCAGCAGAGATAGGGGGTTCGGGGGCAATCAGCCCCAGCATTTT. Translating it yields CATSRDRGFGGNQPQHF. The rearrangement links TRBV15 to TRBJ1-5; TRBD1 is a possible D gene (6 bases). Germline V gene lookup returns CDR1 LNHNV and CDR2 YYDKDF (reference sequence). The CDR3 covers 17 residues. V was pared by 0 bases and J by 2 bases, with 14 bases between.

The chain employs TRBV4-1 and TRBJ1-5; D perhaps matches TRBD1 (5 bases). Trimming pared 3 bases from V and 11 bases from J, leaving 17 bases between. Germline-derived CDR1 and CDR2 are MGHRA and YSYEKL. The CDR3 sequence is 14 residues long. The CDR3 coding sequence is TGCGCCAGCAGCCAGGGATCAGGGTCCCGGTCCCAGCATTTT. It specifies CASSQGSGSRSQHF.